This T cell receptor (beta chain) was captured in a study of cytomegalovirus exposure and HLA in healthy donors. Libraries were prepared by immunoSEQ multiplex PCR; TCRdb keeps only in-frame clonotypes and omits some of them. The table records about 250,000 clones, about 83% of them present only once. V dropped 4 bases and J dropped 2; count of bases not matched to a gene: 2. This CDR3 is 12 amino acids long. Germline V lookup: CDR1 GTSNPN, CDR2 SVGIG (reference sequence). The specimen was PBMCs. V and J are TRBV30 and TRBJ2-7, with 7 bases matching TRBD2. The receptor's source is a man aged 18 to 29 in good health and CMV-seronegative. CDR3 loop: CAWTAGAYEQYF. The CDR3 DNA sequence: TGTGCCTGGACGGCGGGGGCCTACGAGCAGTACTTC.